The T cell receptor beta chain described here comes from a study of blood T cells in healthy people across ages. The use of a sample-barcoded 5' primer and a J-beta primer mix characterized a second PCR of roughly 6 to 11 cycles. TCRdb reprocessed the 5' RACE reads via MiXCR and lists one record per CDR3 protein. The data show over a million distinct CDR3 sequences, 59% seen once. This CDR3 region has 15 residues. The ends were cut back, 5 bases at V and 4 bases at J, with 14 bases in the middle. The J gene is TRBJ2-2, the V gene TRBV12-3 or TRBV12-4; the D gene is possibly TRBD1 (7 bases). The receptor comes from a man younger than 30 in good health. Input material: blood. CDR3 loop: CASSPGGLTTGELFF. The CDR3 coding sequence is TGTGCCAGCAGTCCAGGGGGACTGACCACCGGGGAGCTGTTTTTT.